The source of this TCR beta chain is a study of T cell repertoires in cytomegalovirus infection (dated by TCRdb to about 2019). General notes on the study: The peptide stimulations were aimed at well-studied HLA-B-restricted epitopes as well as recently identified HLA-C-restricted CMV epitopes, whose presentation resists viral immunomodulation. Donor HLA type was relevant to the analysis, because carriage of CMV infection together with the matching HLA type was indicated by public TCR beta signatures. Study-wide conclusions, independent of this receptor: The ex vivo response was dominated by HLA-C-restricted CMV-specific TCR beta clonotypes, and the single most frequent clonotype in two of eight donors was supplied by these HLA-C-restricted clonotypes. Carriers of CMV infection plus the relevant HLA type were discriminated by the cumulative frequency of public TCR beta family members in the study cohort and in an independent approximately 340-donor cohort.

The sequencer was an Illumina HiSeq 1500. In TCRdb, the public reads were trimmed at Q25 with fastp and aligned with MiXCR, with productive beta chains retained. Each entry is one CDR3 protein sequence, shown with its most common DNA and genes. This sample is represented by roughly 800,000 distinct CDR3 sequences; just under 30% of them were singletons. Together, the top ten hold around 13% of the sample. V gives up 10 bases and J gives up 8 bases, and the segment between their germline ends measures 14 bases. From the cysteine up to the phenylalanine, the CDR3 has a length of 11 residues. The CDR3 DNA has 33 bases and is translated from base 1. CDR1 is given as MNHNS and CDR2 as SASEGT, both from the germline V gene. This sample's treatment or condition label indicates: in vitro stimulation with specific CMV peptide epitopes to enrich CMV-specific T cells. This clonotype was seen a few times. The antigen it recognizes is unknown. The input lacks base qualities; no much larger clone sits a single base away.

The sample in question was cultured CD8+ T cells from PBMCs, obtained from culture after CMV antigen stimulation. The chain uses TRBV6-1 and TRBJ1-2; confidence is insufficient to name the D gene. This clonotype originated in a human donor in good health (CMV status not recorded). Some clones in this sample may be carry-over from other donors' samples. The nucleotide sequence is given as TGTGCCACCGTCCTCCTTGGGGGCTACACCTTC. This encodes CATVLLGGYTF.